Below, one T cell receptor (delta chain) is given with its context. The specificity of this receptor is unknown. The amino acid sequence in TCRdb belongs to a much larger clone and departs from this DNA's translation at residue 6, likely a sequencing read error; the sequence shown is translated from the DNA. These data are taken from a study of Vγ9Vδ2 T cells in congenital toxoplasmosis (dated by TCRdb to the early 2020s). Notes on the research overall: To diagnose congenital toxoplasmosis, IgG, IgM and IgA serology, Western blot and an in-house interferon-gamma release assay were used. In this study, researchers looked at the gamma and delta chain CDR3 repertoires of sorted blood gammadelta T cells, comparing infants congenitally infected with T. gondii against uninfected infants. Infant repertoires were sequenced at 2 months after birth and at 1 year of age. At 2 months, TCR sequencing included roughly five infected and around ten uninfected infants, while at 1 year the sequenced group was 3 infected and 4 uninfected infants.

cDNA was made by template-switch reverse transcription with TRGC- and TRDC-specific primers in one tube, using SuperScript II. The TRGC primer was designed for binding to both the TRGC1 and TRGC2 constant genes. Amplification of TRG and TRD was done with the KAPA Real-Time Library Amplification Kit, and AMPure XP beads were used for purification between steps. Illumina sequencing adapters were added by index PCR using the Nextera XT Index Kit. TRG and TRD amplicons were sequenced on an Illumina MiSeq with the V2 300 kit, giving 150 bp paired-end reads. On the study's bioinformatics: Before any further analysis, FastQC version 0.11.8 was used to check read quality. Reads were aligned against the TRG or TRD reference genes from GenBank, and CDR3 sequences were constructed using MiXCR version 3.0.3. Default MiXCR settings were kept, except that 3 rather than 5 consecutive nucleotides were used to assemble TRDD gene segments. N additions, CDR3 length, J segment length and clonotype sharing between samples were computed with VDJtools version 1.2.1. CDR3 sequences that were out of frame or contained stop codons were left out of the analysis. To look for overlap, the infant repertoires were checked against previously published Vgamma9Vdelta2 repertoires from fetal, cord blood and adult blood. TCRdb called clones anew from the public reads via CATT; matching DNA rows were later pooled. The V and J calls were determined by TCRdb, not by the authors. This sample has 400 or so delta-chain clones in its table, and over 40% of those were observed once. The ten top clones hold 40% to 60% of the sample.

The same treatment, using spiramycin and/or pyrimethamine plus sulfadiazine plus folinic acid, was given to mothers of both infected and uninfected infants. Every infant, whether infected or uninfected, was delivered at term, after more than 37 weeks of gestation. Roughly 1 mL of blood was turned into PBMCs through Lymphoprep gradient centrifugation, and the PBMCs were then cryopreserved in liquid nitrogen and sent to Belgium. Thawed PBMCs were labeled with Zombie NIR viability dye and stained with CD3, TCR gammadelta, Vgamma9 and Vdelta2 antibodies. Sorting of CD3+ TCRgammadelta+ T cells was performed on a FACSAria III, reaching a mean purity of roughly 98%. For each sample, the RNeasy Micro Kit was used to isolate RNA from some 10,000 sorted gammadelta T cells. Infants were born to mothers enrolled with primary T. gondii infection during pregnancy. Peripheral blood was collected from the infants at an outpatient microbiology and virology center in Pavia, Italy.

The V and J ends are trimmed by 2 bases and 10 bases, leaving 26 bases between them. The germline V gene yields TSWWSYY for CDR1 and QGS for CDR2. The CDR3 goes from the cysteine to the phenylalanine over 17 residues. The sequence is cut down to CDR3 DNA, 51 bases in frame from base 1. Points the paper makes about the study in general: Compared with uninfected infants, infected infants at 2 months appeared to have fewer N additions in their TRGV9 and TRDV2 CDR3s, and this was especially true for TRDV2-TRDJ1 sequences. Two months was the earliest age with enough suitable sample material for TCR repertoire analysis, so newborn repertoires were not sequenced. At 1 year of age, repertoire differences between infected and uninfected infants were less clear than at 2 months. A public TRGV9 clonotype was highly prevalent in both infected and uninfected infants. Among approximately 2-month-old infants, germline-encoded fetal-type TRDV2 CDR3 sequences seemed to show up more often in infected than in uninfected infants, which suggests an in utero expansion footprint.

The sequenced sample was gamma-delta T cells from blood. The chain joins TRDV1 to TRDJ1; the D gene cannot be named for sure. Since TCRdb gives no J gene, matching the DNA to germline was used here to assign it. The TCR originated in a child younger than 10 born to a mother with Toxoplasma gondii infection during pregnancy, either congenitally infected or uninfected (not recorded which). At the DNA level, the sequence is TGTGCTCTTGGGGAAGTCTTGGTGACAGACCCCGCCGTTGGACTCATCTTT. The translation is CALGEVLVTDPAVGLIF.